The 25 T cell receptor beta chains below were found in one sample sequenced in a study of cytomegalovirus exposure and HLA in healthy donors. The PCR employed 60 Vbeta primers together with 13 Jbeta primers. Sequenced by immunoSEQ multiplex PCR; TCRdb stores in-frame clones only, minus some. The sample lists about 160,000 clones, 70% to 80% occurring once. The sample was PBMCs. These receptors came from a human donor in good health.

This clone has just a few counts. V is TRBV5-5 and J is TRBJ2-1; tentative D call: TRBD1 (6 bases). The CDR3 runs to 17 residues. Trimming removed 1 base from V and 4 bases from J, with 18 bases in between. Germline values: CDR1 SGHKS, CDR2 YYEKEE (reference sequence). Here the CDR3 reads CASSLPTGGSYYNEQFF. For the CDR3, the DNA is TGTGCCAGCAGCTTGCCGACAGGTGGGAGCTATTACAATGAGCAGTTCTTC.

The chain combines TRBV6-1 with TRBJ2-1; TRBD2 matches at 11 bases. The germline V gene encodes CDR1 MNHNS and CDR2 SASEGT. The ends lost 4 bases at V and 4 bases at J; junction bases unmatched: 3. CDR3 length: 15 amino acids. CDR3 nucleotide sequence: TGTGCCAGCAGTGTGTCTAGCGGGGGGTACAATGAGCAGTTCTTC. It translates to CASSVSSGGYNEQFF.

The chain is built from TRBV5-6 and TRBJ1-5; 7 bases match TRBD1. Germline V CDR1 and CDR2: SGHDT, YYEEEE. The J segment lost 6 bases and the V segment lost 0 bases, leaving 6 bases of the junction unmatched. The CDR3 contains 15 residues. CDR3 in DNA: TGTGCCAGCAGCTTGGGGCAGGGGGTAAGTCAGCCCCAGCATTTT. Its protein is CASSLGQGVSQPQHF.

The chain recombines TRBV5-1 with TRBJ2-3, with TRBD2 matching over 10 bases. Germline values: CDR1 SGHRS, CDR2 YFSETQ. The trim removed 7 bases at V and 1 base at J, leaving 3 bases unmatched. This CDR3 contains 14 residues. This CDR3 reads CASGLAGGTDTQYF. The CDR3 coding sequence is TGCGCCAGCGGGCTAGCGGGGGGCACAGATACGCAGTATTTT.

Regarding this clone: The germline gene is not matched at one end of the junction; a read error may be the cause. The chain recombines TRBV7-9 with TRBJ2-7; D is perhaps TRBD1 (5 bases). CDR3 length equals 13 residues. The germline V gene has CDR1 SEHNR and CDR2 FQNEAQ (reference sequence). The CDR3 nucleotides are TGTTCCAGCAGCCAGGGTATAGTAAACGAGCAGTACTTC. Protein sequence: CSSSQGIVNEQYF.

The chain joins TRBV5-1 to TRBJ2-2; no clear D gene. The ends were cut back, 4 bases at V and 8 bases at J, with 15 bases in the middle. Germline loops: CDR1 SGHRS, CDR2 YFSETQ. This CDR3 is built from 14 residues. The CDR3 region has the DNA TGCGCCAGCAGCGCTGACCAGGCCCGGGGGGAGCTGTTTTTT. Translation: CASSADQARGELFF.

V is TRBV30 and J is TRBJ1-5; tentatively, D is TRBD1 (6 bases). This CDR3 has 16 residues. Trimming took 2 bases from V and 4 from J, leaving 18 bases between them. Germline lookup yields CDR1 GTSNPN and CDR2 SVGIG (reference sequence). In DNA form, the CDR3 reads TGTGCCTGGAGTCAAGGGTGGGACATAGGGAATCAGCCCCAGCATTTT. Protein: CAWSQGWDIGNQPQHF.

The chain joins TRBV5-1 to TRBJ1-1, with 7 bases lining up with TRBD1. The trim removed 6 bases at V and 0 bases at J, leaving 2 bases unmatched. Germline V gene lookup returns CDR1 SGHRS and CDR2 YFSETQ. The CDR3 sequence is 13 residues long. The CDR3, as DNA: TGCGCCAGCACGACAGGGATGAACACTGAAGCTTTCTTT. Encoded protein: CASTTGMNTEAFF.

This clone showed up just once. The rearrangement joins TRBV6-1 to TRBJ1-6; tentatively, D is TRBD1 (6 bases). Germline-derived CDR1 and CDR2 are MNHNS and SASEGT. CDR3 size: 15 residues. V lost 6 bases, J lost 0 bases, and 9 bases lay in between. The CDR3 loop reads CASSDRSSYNSPLHF. CDR3 nucleotide sequence: TGTGCCAGCAGCGACAGGAGCTCCTATAATTCACCCCTCCACTTT.

This chain connects TRBV19 to TRBJ1-5; possible D gene TRBD1, 5 bases. The length of the CDR3 is 17 residues. From germline, CDR1 is LNHDA and CDR2 SQIVND (reference sequence). The ends were cut back, 5 bases at V and 4 bases at J, with 21 bases in the middle. This CDR3 is CASSPRTSVGFNQPQHF. CDR3 nucleotide sequence: TGTGCCAGTAGTCCACGGACAAGTGTAGGCTTTAATCAGCCCCAGCATTTT.

This clone was observed a handful of times. V is TRBV5-1 and J is TRBJ1-1; tentatively, D is TRBD1 (6 bases). Deletions cut 3 bases from V and 5 bases from J, with 11 bases between. This CDR3 contains 13 residues. Germline-derived CDR1 and CDR2 are SGHRS and YFSETQ. CDR3 nucleotide sequence: TGCGCCAGCAGCTCTCGTCAGGGGACTGAAGCTTTCTTT. This codes for CASSSRQGTEAFF.

The rearrangement links TRBV19 to TRBJ2-1; D is ambiguous. This CDR3 has 11 amino acids. Germline V CDR1 and CDR2: LNHDA, SQIVND (reference sequence). Trimming stripped 10 bases from V and 6 bases from J, with 10 bases between. CDR3 sequence (DNA): TGTGCCACTGATAACTTCAATGAGCAGTTCTTC. Encoded protein: CATDNFNEQFF.

The chain couples TRBV7-2 to TRBJ2-5; D is unresolved. V gave up 2 bases and J gave up 2 bases, with 6 bases separating them. CDR3 length: 13 residues. CDR1 SGHTA and CDR2 FQGNSA come from the germline V gene. The CDR3 spells CASSLQVQETQYF. The CDR3 DNA reads as TGTGCCAGCAGCTTACAGGTACAAGAGACCCAGTACTTC.

V usage is TRBV30 and J usage is TRBJ2-3; TRBD2 matches 14 bases. Germline assignment: CDR1 GTSNPN and CDR2 SVGIG (reference sequence). The V and J ends lost 0 bases and 9 bases, in that order; junction bases with no gene match: 8. The CDR3 sequence is 16 residues long. CDR3 nucleotides: TGTGCCTGGAGTGTACTAGTGACTAGCGGGGGGGGAACGCAGTATTTT. It specifies CAWSVLVTSGGGTQYF.

This rearrangement joins TRBV12-5 to TRBJ2-1, with TRBD2 matching 9 bases. In germline, CDR1 is LGHNT, CDR2 FRNRAP. The length of the CDR3 is 16 residues. The V gene end was trimmed by 6 bases and the J gene end by 6 bases; junction bases not matched to a gene: 12. Here the CDR3 DNA reads TGTGCTAGTGGCTCCTCCTTAGCGGGGGCGTTCAATGAGCAGTTCTTC. It encodes CASGSSLAGAFNEQFF. The entire variable domain, with the rest obtained from reference TRBV12-5 and TRBJ2-1, is as follows: DARVTQTPRHKVTEMGQEVTMRCQPILGHNTVFWYRQTMMQGLELLAYFRNRAPLDDSGMPKDRFSAEMPDATLATLKIQPSEPRDSAVYFCASGSSLAGAFNEQFFGPGTRLTVL.

A single count supports this clone. The chain carries TRBV7-9 and TRBJ1-5, with 7 bases matching TRBD1. The CDR3 sequence is 16 residues long. V was pared by 5 bases and J by 5 bases, with 12 bases of the junction left unmatched. Looked up from germline, CDR1 is SEHNR and CDR2 is FQNEAQ (reference sequence). CDR3 in DNA: TGTGCCAGCAGCGGTTTACAGGGGCCGGGTGATCAGCCCCAGCATTTT. Translated, it gives CASSGLQGPGDQPQHF.

J is TRBJ2-7 and V is TRBV28; TRBD2 matches 9 bases. J was trimmed by 2 bases and V by 10 bases; bases with no gene match: 9. This CDR3 comprises 14 residues. From germline, CDR1 is MDHEN and CDR2 SYDVKM. CDR3 sequence: CATNLAGEAYEQYF. The CDR3 region has the DNA TGTGCCACCAACTTAGCGGGAGAAGCCTACGAGCAGTACTTC.

This clone was found a few times. V gene TRBV25-1 combines with J gene TRBJ1-1; weak D call: TRBD1 (5 bases). V was clipped by 7 bases and J by 3 bases, with 9 bases between them. CDR3 size: 12 residues. Per the germline V gene, CDR1 is MGHDK and CDR2 is SYGVNS. CDR3 loop: CASILGDTEAFF. The CDR3, as DNA: TGTGCCAGCATCTTAGGGGACACTGAAGCTTTCTTT.

This clone has just one count. The chain has TRBV5-5 and TRBJ1-3, with D perhaps matching TRBD1 (6 bases). V was trimmed by 6 bases and J by 0 bases, leaving 13 bases between them. In germline, CDR1 is SGHKS, CDR2 YYEKEE (reference sequence). The CDR3 sequence is 15 residues long. The CDR3: CASNPGGHSGNTIYF. In DNA, the CDR3 is TGTGCCAGCAATCCCGGGGGGCACTCTGGAAACACCATATATTTT.

The chain uses TRBV28 and TRBJ2-7, with TRBD2 as a possible D gene (5 bases). The CDR3 length is 11 residues. Germline CDR1 MDHEN, CDR2 SYDVKM. Trimming removed 6 bases at V and 5 bases at J, with 8 bases between. The CDR3 reads CASREVHEQYF. DNA for the CDR3: TGTGCCAGCAGGGAGGTCCACGAGCAGTACTTC.

A few counts support this clone. The chain joins TRBV28 to TRBJ1-5; no clear D gene. CDR1 is MDHEN, CDR2 SYDVKM, per germline. The V and J ends lost 6 bases and 1 base respectively, with 13 bases between them. The CDR3 is 15 residues long. The CDR3 DNA sequence: TGTGCCAGCAGGCCCCGGGGTCTAAGCAATCAGCCCCAGCATTTT. Its protein is CASRPRGLSNQPQHF.

This clone has only a few counts. The chain couples TRBV6-1 to TRBJ1-4; possibly TRBD1 for D (5 bases). Trimming left V 0 bases short and J 3 bases short, with 17 bases between. Germline values: CDR1 MNHNS, CDR2 SASEGT. This CDR3 has 18 residues. CDR3 sequence: CASSEAASPGGANEKLFF. Written as DNA, the CDR3 is TGTGCCAGCAGTGAAGCGGCGTCTCCCGGGGGAGCTAATGAAAAACTGTTTTTT.

This chain connects TRBV13 to TRBJ2-1; TRBD2 agrees at 15 bases. Germline trimming cut 3 bases from V and 6 bases from J; bases unmatched to any gene: 6. Germline values: CDR1 PRHDT, CDR2 FYEKMQ (reference sequence). The CDR3 is 17 amino acids. For the CDR3, the DNA is TGTGCCAGCAGCTTGTGGACTAGCGGGAGGGAGGTCAATGAGCAGTTCTTC. Protein product: CASSLWTSGREVNEQFF.

This clone was seen just once. This chain uses TRBV29-1 with TRBJ2-7; 10 bases match TRBD1. With 8 bases clipped from V and 6 bases from J, the junction kept 7 bases outside the gene matches. The length of the CDR3 is 12 residues. Germline loops: CDR1 SQVTM, CDR2 ANQGSEA. The CDR3 loop is CSFGTGACEQYF. The DNA for the CDR3 is TGCAGCTTTGGGACAGGGGCGTGCGAGCAGTACTTC.

This chain links TRBV18 with TRBJ1-4, with 7 positions matching TRBD1. V lost 6 bases and J lost 5; bases outside the gene matches: 12. In germline, CDR1 is KGHSH, CDR2 LQKENI. This CDR3 is built from 16 residues. The CDR3 here is CASSPAGGSRNEKLFF. The CDR3, as DNA: TGTGCCAGCTCCCCCGCAGGGGGGAGTCGAAATGAAAAACTGTTTTTT.